This TCR beta chain was captured by sequencing in a study of blood T cell repertoires in COVID-19. Study overall: Collection of acute and convalescent COVID-19 samples took place in the United States, Italy and Spain. PBMCs, B-cell-depleted T cells, or T cells were the source of the cDNA or gDNA that made up the material.

The CDR3 is 15 residues long. The germline V gene has CDR1 SGHTA and CDR2 FQGNSA. V gave up 0 bases and J gave up 1 base, with 9 bases separating them. Generated by immunoSEQ multiplex PCR, the TCRdb table keeps only in-frame clones and is missing some. The table includes a few hundred thousand clones, around 85% detected once. This receptor was identified in a woman aged 50 to 65 with active or convalescent COVID-19. The sample consisted of peripheral blood. V is TRBV7-2 and J is TRBJ2-5; D remains ambiguous. For the CDR3, the DNA is TGTGCCAGCAGCTTAGCGCGGCTAGGCCAAGAGACCCAGTACTTC. Translated: CASSLARLGQETQYF.